This T cell receptor (beta chain) was sequenced during a study of cytomegalovirus exposure and HLA in healthy donors. Broader study findings: In vitro checks showed that three CMV-associated chains really do target CMV antigens. The finding came from a later analysis; first-cohort TCR clusters tended to co-occur in the roughly 120 validation repertoires. Usually a TCR sequence was rare, but some public TCRs were found in many donors.

Profiled with immunoSEQ multiplex PCR; TCRdb holds only in-frame clones, not every one. The sample has 95,000 to 150,000 clones, about 94% seen once. In the case of this clone: Its antigen remains unknown.

CDR1 SNHLY and CDR2 FYNNEI come from the germline V gene. V gave up 5 bases and J gave up 4 bases, with 11 bases separating them. The CDR3 contains 13 residues. This chain links TRBV2 with TRBJ1-1; tentatively, D is TRBD1 (5 bases). The TCR sequence derives from a young woman in good health and CMV-seronegative. The sequenced sample was PBMCs. CDR3 sequence reads: CASSNQGTTEAFF. The CDR3 DNA reads as TGTGCCAGCAGTAATCAGGGTACCACTGAAGCTTTCTTT. Together with reference TRBV2 and TRBJ1-1, the CDR3 gives the full variable domain: EPEVTQTPSHQVTQMGQEVILRCVPISNHLYFYWYRQILGQKVEFLVSFYNNEISEKSEIFDDQFSVERPDGSNFTLKIRSTKLEDSAMYFCASSNQGTTEAFFGQGTRLTVV.